Following are 27 T cell receptor beta chains from one sample sequenced in a study of a mutant IDH1 vaccine in newly diagnosed glioma. These receptors' targets are unknown. Sequencing used immunoSEQ multiplex PCR; TCRdb keeps in-frame clones, though not all of them. The table records about 56,000 clones, over 70% of them present only once. This sample's time point: week 47, end of study. Alongside topical imiquimod, each dose of vaccine comprised 300 ug of mutant IDH1 20-mer peptide. Specimen: PBMCs, collected from a glioma patient whose treatment included an IDH1 peptide vaccine. All receptors come from a man aged 50-59 years with glioma.

This rearrangement joins TRBV30 to TRBJ1-1, with D hard to call. The CDR3 runs to 12 residues. V lost 4 bases to trimming and J lost 1 base, with 7 bases between them. Germline CDR1 is GTSNPN and CDR2 is SVGIG (reference sequence). CDR3 residues: CAWKSQNTEAFF. CDR3 bases: TGTGCCTGGAAAAGCCAGAACACTGAAGCTTTCTTT.

V usage is TRBV30 and J usage is TRBJ2-1; 10 bases match TRBD1. The junction had 10 bases not matched to a gene; V was cut back by 0 bases and J by 2 bases. Germline V gives CDR1 GTSNPN, CDR2 SVGIG (reference sequence). This CDR3 is built from 18 residues. DNA of the CDR3: TGTGCCTGGAGTGTACGGAGGGGACAGGGGATAACCTACAATGAGCAGTTCTTC. This encodes CAWSVRRGQGITYNEQFF.

CDR3 in DNA: TGTGCCAGCACCTACGGGACTAGCAATGAGCAGTTCTTC. Translation gives CASTYGTSNEQFF. The J gene is TRBJ2-1, the V gene TRBV2; 8 nucleotides line up with TRBD2. V lost 7 bases, J lost 6 bases, and 5 bases stayed unmatched. The germline gives CDR1 SNHLY, CDR2 FYNNEI. The CDR3 is made up of 13 amino acids.

The sample holds a few counts of this clone. The chain has TRBV21-1 and TRBJ1-1. TRBV21-1 represents a pseudogene. The CDR3 length is 10 residues. The CDR3, as DNA: TGTGCCAGCAGGAACACTGAAGCTTTCTTT. This translates into CASRNTEAFF.

V gene TRBV7-9 combines with J gene TRBJ2-7; no definite D call. Germline loops: CDR1 SEHNR, CDR2 FQNEAQ (reference sequence). This CDR3 is built from 13 residues. V was clipped by 4 bases and J by 3 bases, with 10 bases between them. The CDR3 DNA follows: TGTGCCAGCAGCTCCCCCCGAGACTACGAGCAGTACTTC. Protein product: CASSSPRDYEQYF.

CDR3 loop: CAWSVPGGGGETQYF. The CDR3 DNA reads TGTGCCTGGAGTGTACCCGGGGGCGGCGGGGAGACCCAGTACTTC. V usage is TRBV30 and J usage is TRBJ2-5; perhaps D is TRBD1 or TRBD2 (6 bases each). Germline V CDR1 and CDR2: GTSNPN, SVGIG (reference sequence). There are 15 residues in the CDR3. V gave up 0 bases and J gave up 5 bases, with 16 bases separating them.

The chain recombines TRBV2 with TRBJ2-1; D gene ambiguous. Per the germline V gene, CDR1 is SNHLY and CDR2 is FYNNEI. The CDR3 extends over 12 amino acids. Deletions cut 6 bases from V and 3 bases from J, with 6 bases between. In DNA form, the CDR3 reads TGTGCCAGCAGACGTAGCTACAATGAGCAGTTCTTC. Residues: CASRRSYNEQFF.

The rearrangement uses TRBV5-5 and TRBJ2-5; D unclear. Trimming shortened V by 0 bases and J by 2 bases, and 14 bases separated the two germline ends. This CDR3 has 16 residues. Germline values: CDR1 SGHKS, CDR2 YYEKEE (reference sequence). CDR3 amino acids: CASSLEGVANQETQYF. Written as DNA, the CDR3 is TGTGCCAGCAGCTTGGAAGGTGTGGCAAATCAAGAGACCCAGTACTTC.

The rearrangement links TRBV4-1 to TRBJ1-5; D perhaps matches TRBD1 (6 bases). V lost 1 base and J lost 1, with 11 bases in between. Germline V gene sequence: CDR1 MGHRA, CDR2 YSYEKL. The CDR3 has 16 amino acids. CDR3 region: CASSQAGRGSNQPQHF. CDR3 nucleotide sequence: TGCGCCAGCAGCCAAGCAGGCAGGGGCAGCAATCAGCCCCAGCATTTT.

J is TRBJ2-7 and V is TRBV5-1, with a possible D match to TRBD1 (6 bases). This CDR3 spans 13 amino acids. With 5 bases removed from V and 4 bases from J, the gap between germline ends came to 13 bases. The germline gives CDR1 SGHRS, CDR2 YFSETQ. Here the CDR3 DNA reads TGCGCCAGCAGACAGGGAACTAGGTACGAGCAGTACTTC. It translates to CASRQGTRYEQYF.

This sequence joins TRBV6-6 and TRBJ2-7, with a weak D call TRBD1 (6 bases). The V gene's germline CDR1 is MNHNY and CDR2 SVGAGI (reference sequence). V lost 5 bases to trimming and J lost 5 bases, with 13 bases between them. The CDR3 totals 13 residues. CDR3 in amino acids: CASSPTGPHEQYF. CDR3 in DNA: TGTGCCAGCAGTCCTACAGGGCCCCACGAGCAGTACTTC.

The chain carries TRBV7-9 and TRBJ1-1; 11 bases map to TRBD1. The germline V gene has CDR1 SEHNR and CDR2 FQNEAQ (reference sequence). The CDR3 contains 16 residues. The V segment lost 4 bases and the J segment 0 bases; nucleotides outside the gene matches: 4. The CDR3 nucleotides are TGTGCCAGCAGCTCCTGGGACAGGGGGGTGAACACTGAAGCTTTCTTT. This gives the protein CASSSWDRGVNTEAFF. The full variable domain, with the rest looked up from reference TRBV7-9 and TRBJ1-1, is DTGVSQNPRHKITKRGQNVTFRCDPISEHNRLYWYRQTLGQGPEFLTYFQNEAQLEKSRLLSDRFSAERPKGSFSTLEIQRTEQGDSAMYLCASSSWDRGVNTEAFFGQGTRLTVV.

The chain combines TRBV20-1 with TRBJ2-1; D gene unclear. The CDR3 is 10 amino acids. V was cut by 5 bases and J by 13 bases, with 12 bases left in between. Germline CDR1 is DFQATT and CDR2 is SNEGSKA (reference sequence). CDR3 DNA: TGCAGTGCTTTAGGATTGGAACAGTTCTTC. Its protein product is CSALGLEQFF.

The V call is TRBV18, the J call TRBJ1-2; 8 bases agree with TRBD1. Germline assignment: CDR1 KGHSH and CDR2 LQKENI. V gave up 2 bases and J gave up 6 bases; unmatched junction bases: 8. CDR3 length: 15 amino acids. The CDR3 DNA reads as TGTGCCAGCTCACCAATGACTCGGACAGGGAATGGCTACACCTTC. As protein: CASSPMTRTGNGYTF.

This chain links TRBV5-5 with TRBJ2-7; the D gene is possibly TRBD1 (5 bases). Trimming removed 3 bases from V and 0 bases from J, with 16 bases in between. Germline V gene lookup returns CDR1 SGHKS and CDR2 YYEKEE (reference sequence). CDR3 length: 16 amino acids. In nucleotides, the CDR3 is TGTGCCAGCAGCTCATCGTACAGGCCTAGCTCCTACGAGCAGTACTTC. Its protein is CASSSSYRPSSYEQYF.

This chain connects TRBV28 to TRBJ2-2; TRBD2 might be the D (6 bases). V dropped 6 bases and J dropped 7 bases, with 18 bases sitting between them. CDR1 MDHEN and CDR2 SYDVKM come from the germline V gene. The CDR3 is 15 residues long. The CDR3 loop reads CASSWLRRVSGELFF. The CDR3, as DNA: TGTGCCAGCAGCTGGTTGCGGAGGGTCAGCGGGGAGCTGTTTTTT. Supplemented by reference TRBV28 and TRBJ2-2, the full variable domain reads DVKVTQSSRYLVKRTGEKVFLECVQDMDHENMFWYRQDPGLGLRLIYFSYDVKMKEKGDIPEGYSVSREKKERFSLILESASTNQTSMYLCASSWLRRVSGELFFGEGSRLTVL.

The chain has TRBV30 and TRBJ1-5; no firm D call. CDR1 and CDR2 from the germline V gene are GTSNPN and SVGIG (reference sequence). The CDR3 is 15 amino acids. With 2 bases removed from V and 7 bases from J, the gap between germline ends came to 18 bases. DNA of the CDR3: TGTGCCTGGAGTCCTACATCGGGGATGAAACAGCCCCAGCATTTT. It translates to CAWSPTSGMKQPQHF.

The V call is TRBV2, the J call TRBJ1-5; D may be TRBD1 (5 bases). Trimming shortened V by 7 bases and J by 0 bases, and 10 bases separated the two germline ends. CDR3 length: 14 residues. The germline V gene encodes CDR1 SNHLY and CDR2 FYNNEI. CDR3 nucleotide sequence: TGTGCCAGCAAAAGGGGAGATAGCAATCAGCCCCAGCATTTT. This gives the protein CASKRGDSNQPQHF.

This clone was seen once. The rearrangement uses TRBV29-1 and TRBJ1-5, with 7 bases matching TRBD1. The V gene's germline CDR1 is SQVTM and CDR2 ANQGSEA. V dropped 4 bases and J dropped 4; count of bases not matched to a gene: 7. CDR3 length: 14 amino acids. CDR3 loop: CSVAEGAGNQPQHF. Here the CDR3 DNA reads TGCAGCGTTGCCGAGGGGGCGGGGAATCAGCCCCAGCATTTT.

The rearrangement joins TRBV13 to TRBJ2-1; D is unclear. V was pared by 5 bases and J by 7 bases, with 15 bases between. Per germline, CDR1 PRHDT and CDR2 FYEKMQ (reference sequence). The CDR3 loop spans 14 amino acids. The CDR3: CASSLEASNNEQFF. The DNA for the CDR3 is TGTGCCAGCAGCCTCGAAGCGAGCAATAATGAGCAGTTCTTC.

The sample holds one count of this clone. The J gene is TRBJ2-7, the V gene TRBV6-5, with D perhaps given as TRBD1 or TRBD2 (6 bases each). Germline loops: CDR1 MNHEY, CDR2 SVGAGI. This CDR3 comprises 14 residues. V was clipped by 0 bases and J by 6 bases, with 12 bases between them. The DNA for the CDR3 is TGTGCCAGCAGTTACTCTGTCGGAGGGGGCGAGCAGTACTTC. Translating it yields CASSYSVGGGEQYF.

This clone was detected only a few times. The genes are TRBV18 and TRBJ1-2, with D uncertain. V dropped 3 bases and J dropped 8 bases, with 13 bases sitting between them. Germline assignment: CDR1 KGHSH and CDR2 LQKENI. This CDR3 contains 13 residues. CDR3 DNA sequence: TGTGCCAGCTCACCGAGTCCGCTATACGGCTACACCTTC. It encodes CASSPSPLYGYTF.

This rearrangement joins TRBV6-1 to TRBJ2-7, with D possibly TRBD2 on 6 matching bases. CDR3 size: 13 residues. The V and J ends lost 8 bases and 2 bases respectively, with 13 bases between them. CDR1 and CDR2 (germline): MNHNS, SASEGT. CDR3 nucleotides: TGTGCCAGCGGGGGGACGGATACCTACGAGCAGTACTTC. It encodes CASGGTDTYEQYF.

CDR3 residues: CASSMGQGRSYGYTF. Here the CDR3 DNA reads TGTGCCAGCAGCATGGGACAGGGGCGAAGCTATGGCTACACCTTC. This chain links TRBV7-9 with TRBJ1-2, with 10 bases lining up with TRBD1. The CDR3 consists of 15 residues. Germline V gene data show CDR1 as SEHNR and CDR2 as FQNEAQ (reference sequence). V shed 5 bases and J 4 bases; nucleotides not matched to a gene: 7.

The chain uses TRBV9 and TRBJ1-3; D remains ambiguous. V gave up 5 bases and J gave up 3 bases, with 15 bases separating them. CDR3 length: 15 amino acids. The germline V gene has CDR1 SGDLS and CDR2 YYNGEE. The CDR3 nucleotides are TGTGCCAGCAGTTCAGGACGCTCAGTTGGAAACACCATATATTTT. Its protein product is CASSSGRSVGNTIYF.

Worth noting for this clone: In this CDR3 the conserved last residue, phenylalanine or tryptophan, is missing, so a read error is likely. Because the CDR3's place on the DNA is in doubt, the DNA is left out and the CDR3 is given as listed by TCRdb. The rearrangement links TRBV6-1 to TRBJ1-1. Germline V CDR1 and CDR2: MNHNS, SASEGT. The CDR3 is 15 residues long, counting both termini. The CDR3 protein is CASSEAQGGGFFARK.

The rearrangement uses TRBV7-9 and TRBJ2-1; 9 positions match TRBD2. The V gene's germline CDR1 is SEHNR and CDR2 FQNEAQ (reference sequence). The trim removed 0 bases at V and 9 bases at J, leaving 6 bases unmatched. The CDR3 totals 15 residues. As DNA, the CDR3 is TGTGCCAGCAGCTTAGCCCCTAGCGGGGTGCGTGAGCAGTTCTTC. Protein product: CASSLAPSGVREQFF.